Listed below are T cell receptor beta chains from one sample, sequenced in a study of OX40 agonist ivuxolimab in advanced cancers. The table came from immunoSEQ multiplex PCR; TCRdb's copy has only in-frame clones and leaves some out. The sample shows approximately 86,000 clones, approximately 90% of them seen only once. This specimen consisted of CD4+ or CD8+ T cells sorted from blood, obtained in a trial of the OX40 agonist ivuxolimab. These receptors were taken from an adult with an advanced solid tumor such as melanoma, head and neck, liver or kidney cancer. The CDR3 runs from the conserved cysteine through the conserved F or W.

j_gene,v_gene,CDR3aa
TRBJ2-7,TRBV7-9,CASSFPQGEPTEQYF
TRBJ2-5,TRBV28,CASSSLGGGAIWQYF
TRBJ1-2,TRBV7-2,CASSLVGPTPYGYTF
TRBJ2-1,TRBV7-9,CASSPLTTGTSIYNEQFF
TRBJ2-7,TRBV30,CAWTGRGLSEQYF
TRBJ1-2,TRBV7-9,CASSLREGADGSGYTF
TRBJ2-3,TRBV2,CASRTRFGSTDTQYF
TRBJ1-2,TRBV7-9,CASSIRSGTGGDYGYTF
TRBJ1-1,TRBV6-5,CASSWHGGMNTEAFF
TRBJ2-7,TRBV23-1,CASSQSAGSAAYEQYF
TRBJ2-5,TRBV5-1,CASTEVAGGLETQYF
TRBJ2-7,TRBV7-7,CASSLDGHLGEQYF
TRBJ2-3,TRBV29-1,CSHYTADTQYF
TRBJ2-5,TRBV19,CASAIETQYF
TRBJ2-7,TRBV6-5,CASSYSGTSSKQYF
TRBJ2-2,TRBV18,CASSPRRGGTTGELFF
TRBJ2-7,TRBV5-6,CASSFSGYEQYF
TRBJ2-3,TRBV21-1,CASSKEEFSDTQYF
TRBJ2-1,TRBV7-9,CASSLRVVGLNEQFF
TRBJ2-1,TRBV11-2,CASSLVGSGGSYNEQFF
TRBJ2-7,TRBV18,CASSSGTGTKQYF
TRBJ2-5,TRBV6-5,CASSPGQYF
TRBJ1-2,TRBV19,CASSAGQVNYGYTF
TRBJ1-3,TRBV11-2,CASRGWIGSGNTIYF
TRBJ1-2,TRBV7-2,CASSKPGQNYGYTF
TRBJ2-7,TRBV28,CASSLTGTSGSYEQYF
TRBJ2-3,TRBV10-2,CATRDAGGPEDTQYF
TRBJ2-7,TRBV7-9,CASSSSWLYEQYF
TRBJ2-7,TRBV5-1,CASSLGTIGQGYEQYF
TRBJ1-1,TRBV5-1,CASSFGTEGVEAFF
TRBJ2-2,TRBV2,CASSTPPAGNTGELFF
TRBJ2-5,TRBV7-2,CASSLDRLAGETQYF
TRBJ2-7,TRBV4-2,CASSQDLAGGREQYF
TRBJ2-1,TRBV9,CASSPTPQGYEQFF
TRBJ2-5,TRBV29-1,CSVEDRETGFKETQYF
TRBJ1-6,TRBV4-2,CASSPPDSLNSPLHF
TRBJ2-4,TRBV7-9,CASSPPSGANIQYF
TRBJ2-2,TRBV27,CASSLRGLDPQNTNTGELFF
TRBJ2-1,TRBV5-1,CASSSEPGGNEQFF
TRBJ1-1,TRBV7-2,CASSLDRDTEAFF
TRBJ2-6,TRBV7-2,CASSPPGSSGANVLTF
TRBJ2-1,TRBV6-5,CASSPTGTGYNEQFF
TRBJ2-7,TRBV28,CASSPGLAVLYEQYF
TRBJ1-2,TRBV27,CASSPTGAYGYTF
TRBJ1-5,TRBV7-8,CASGGGFSSNQPQHF
TRBJ1-3,TRBV30,CAWSPFGQGSGNTIYF
TRBJ1-2,TRBV7-2,CASSLALRGRYGYTF
TRBJ2-7,TRBV6-5,CASSYTSGNEQYF
TRBJ2-2,TRBV7-9,CASSLGRVAGAAGELFF
TRBJ1-1,TRBV7-2,CASSLYSMNTEAFF
TRBJ1-2,TRBV5-6,CASSSRDRAYGYTF
TRBJ2-1,TRBV4-2,CASSPQLGGPYNEQFF
TRBJ1-3,TRBV2,CASSALGGSLSGNTIYF
TRBJ2-7,TRBV5-1,CASSLDAGDFYEQYF
TRBJ2-3,TRBV5-1,CASSLRLAGGDTQYF